This record concerns one T cell receptor beta chain sequence. The antigen remains undetermined. The data were obtained in a study of response to subunit inactivated influenza vaccine. The CDR3 length is 15 residues. Germline lookup yields CDR1 LNHNV and CDR2 YYDKDF (reference sequence). Trimming took 0 bases from V and 5 from J, leaving 13 bases between them. MiXCR, run by TCRdb on the RT-PCR reads, gives a single entry per CDR3 protein. The top ten hold 9.5% to 15% of the sample, which has over 400,000 distinct CDR3 sequences, approximately 11% seen once. Points from the study as a whole: New T cells are recruited in small numbers by each seasonal influenza vaccination, according to the authors' suggestion.

This chain connects TRBV15 to TRBJ2-5; perhaps TRBD2 as D (5 bases). This sequence originates from a man aged 50-59 years who received an inactivated influenza vaccine. Source: PBMCs from blood, taken more than 35 days after vaccination. CDR3 in amino acids: CATSRDRREMETQYF. The CDR3 region has the DNA TGTGCCACCAGCAGAGATCGTAGGGAGATGGAGACCCAGTACTTC.